This T cell receptor (beta chain) was sequenced in a study of long-term antiretroviral therapy in people with HIV. Every donor contributed at least one pre-ART and at least two post-ART PBMC samples. The germline V gene has CDR1 SGHKS and CDR2 YYEKEE (reference sequence). CDR3 length: 14 amino acids. V was clipped by 1 base and J by 7 bases, with 15 bases between them. The study, taken as a whole, reports: Repertoire dominance by clones expanded before ART was seen at all time points.

immunoSEQ v3.0 was run at survey level. Method: immunoSEQ multiplex PCR; TCRdb's copy keeps in-frame clones and lacks some. The sample consists of roughly 29,000 clones, 75% to 85% of them appearing once. On this clone: Its antigen remains unidentified.

This chain connects TRBV5-5 to TRBJ2-7, with D possibly TRBD2 on 6 matching bases. This TCR was sampled from a man aged 35 to 55 with HIV. This specimen was unsorted PBMCs, taken 0.3 years after starting antiretroviral therapy. The CDR3 spells CASSLYAGIGEQYF. The CDR3 DNA is TGTGCCAGCAGCTTGTATGCGGGGATCGGGGAGCAGTACTTC. The complete variable domain, with remaining parts taken from reference TRBV5-5 and TRBJ2-7, reads DAGVTQSPTHLIKTRGQQVTLRCSPISGHKSVSWYQQVLGQGPQFIFQYYEKEERGRGNFPDRFSARQFPNYSSELNVNALLLGDSALYLCASSLYAGIGEQYFGPGTRLTVT.